This record concerns one T cell receptor (beta chain) sequence. What it binds is unknown. The V gene lost 8 bases and the J gene lost 0 bases, with 18 bases spanning the gap. The CDR3 extends over 16 amino acids. Germline V gene data show CDR1 as SGHVS and CDR2 as FNYEAQ. This specimen comes from a study of T cell repertoires in cytomegalovirus infection. Each CDR3 protein is one row after TCRdb ran MiXCR on the reads. In the table there are hundreds of thousands of distinct CDR3 sequences, around 30% of which are singletons. This TCR came from a human donor in good health (CMV status not recorded). Some clones in this sample may be carry-over from other donors' samples. Sequencing used cultured PBMCs, obtained from culture after CMV antigen stimulation. The chain has TRBV7-6 and TRBJ2-3; D unresolved. CDR3 residues: CASPKSASLSTDTQYF. The CDR3 DNA sequence: TGTGCCAGCCCCAAGTCCGCTTCTCTAAGCACAGATACGCAGTATTTT.